Sequencing of this T cell receptor beta chain was carried out in a study of T cell responses to AZD1222 COVID-19 vaccine. Study information: Samples with a second dose at about 4 or about 12 weeks were pooled together. General observations from the study: Only a handful of AZD1222 recipients tested seropositive at baseline. Most donors were white British, females outnumbered males, and clonal diversity was possibly underestimated. Repertoire sampling occurred only after the peak T cell response.

The CDR3 consists of 12 residues. The germline CDR1 and CDR2 sequences are LGHDT and YNNKEL (reference sequence). V lost 1 base, J lost 7 bases, and 7 bases lay in between. The assay was immunoSEQ multiplex PCR, and TCRdb's table has in-frame clones only and misses some. This sample has some 120,000 clones, with about 80% found just once. In this sample, this clone turned up a few times. The antigen is undetermined. The chain combines TRBV3-1 (or the pseudogene TRBV3-2) with TRBJ1-2; no definite D call. The input for sequencing was peripheral blood, taken on day 0 of AZD1222 vaccination. The sequence was collected from an adult in good health. This CDR3 reads CASSQGVGGYTF. As DNA, the CDR3 is TGTGCCAGCAGCCAAGGGGTGGGTGGCTACACCTTC.